The T cell receptor (beta chain) described here comes from a study of T cells in Graves' hyperthyroidism and ophthalmopathy. The CDR3 extends over 16 amino acids. Germline values: CDR1 MDHEN, CDR2 SYDVKM. Between the trimmed V and J ends, which lost 6 bases and 5 bases, there was a span of 23 bases. Overall study findings and caveats: In the analysis, a 13 V-J model separated ophthalmopathy from stable hyperthyroidism.

TCR beta CDR3 sequences were amplified from RNA transcripts. HTBI primers were employed in a first-round RT-PCR of the TCR CDR3. One entry per CDR3 protein results from TCRdb running MiXCR on the multiplex PCR reads. The sample contains 500,000 to 800,000 distinct CDR3 sequences, around 13% of which appear only once. Concerning this clonotype: Its specificity is unknown.

The sequence was obtained from a woman aged 50 to 60 with Graves' ophthalmopathy. V is TRBV28 and J is TRBJ2-7, with D perhaps matching TRBD2 (5 bases). Sequenced material: blood. The CDR3 sequence: CASSNPHTGAGHEQYF. DNA for the CDR3: TGTGCCAGCAGCAACCCGCATACCGGCGCGGGCCACGAGCAGTACTTC.